This TCR beta chain was documented in a study of OX40 agonist ivuxolimab in advanced cancers. Overall study: Patients got intravenous ivuxolimab at 0.01 to 10 mg/kg every 2 weeks. Broader study findings: A proportion of nonresponders additionally exhibited low normalized T-cell clonal expansion.

About this clone: Its antigen is undetermined.

Libraries were prepared by immunoSEQ multiplex PCR; TCRdb keeps only in-frame clonotypes and omits some of them. The sample has 20,000 to 30,000 clones; roughly 90% are singletons. Prior autoimmune disease or systemic immunosuppression barred patients. J lost 5 bases, V lost 5 bases, and 10 bases had no gene match. Per germline, CDR1 MNHEY and CDR2 SMNVEV (reference sequence). CDR3 size: 16 residues. The origin of this receptor is an adult with an advanced solid tumor such as melanoma, head and neck, liver or kidney cancer. The specimen comprised CD4+ or CD8+ T cells sorted from blood, sampled in a trial of the OX40 agonist ivuxolimab. This chain uses TRBV27 with TRBJ2-7, with 12 nucleotides matching TRBD2. This CDR3 is CASSPRLAGAMDEQYF. The CDR3 DNA is TGTGCCAGCAGTCCTAGACTAGCGGGGGCCATGGACGAGCAGTACTTC.